Each of the 7 T cell receptor beta chains below was sequenced from the same sample in a study of Graves' ophthalmopathy and Graves' hyperthyroidism. TCR beta CDR3 regions were amplified from RNA transcripts. Second-round multiplex PCR came after a first-round RT-PCR that employed HTBI primers. TCRdb re-called the multiplex PCR reads with MiXCR, one entry per CDR3 protein. The table records roughly 1.1 million distinct CDR3 sequences, less than 45% of them present only once. Sequenced sample: peripheral blood or thyroid tissue (not recorded which). These receptor sequences come from an adult man with Graves' hyperthyroidism.

In this sample, this clonotype turned up many times. The chain employs TRBV7-2 and TRBJ1-1; 7 bases line up with TRBD1. Germline assignment: CDR1 SGHTA and CDR2 FQGNSA. Trimming at V came to 4 bases and at J to 0 bases, leaving 8 bases not matched to a gene. The CDR3 contains 16 residues. The CDR3 is CASSSDRRIMNTEAFF. The CDR3 DNA sequence: TGTGCCAGCAGCTCGGACAGGAGAATAATGAACACTGAAGCTTTCTTT.

This clonotype was seen only a few times. This chain joins TRBV7-3 and TRBJ1-1; 7 nucleotides match TRBD1. J was trimmed by 5 bases and V by 4 bases; bases with no gene match: 7. The CDR3 totals 14 residues. Germline CDR1 SGHTA, CDR2 FQGTGA. The CDR3 DNA is TGTGCCAGCAGCTCCGGTGACAGGGTAACTGAAGCTTTCTTT. The encoded protein is CASSSGDRVTEAFF.

The rearrangement uses TRBV29-1 and TRBJ1-2; D perhaps matches TRBD1 (5 bases). The CDR3 is made up of 12 amino acids. In germline, CDR1 is SQVTM, CDR2 ANQGSEA. Trimming removed 6 bases at V and 3 bases at J, with 11 bases between. CDR3 sequence (DNA): TGCAGCGTCTATACAGGACACTATGGCTACACCTTC. Translation: CSVYTGHYGYTF.

This chain uses TRBV15 with TRBJ1-2; weak D call: TRBD1 (6 bases). Germline CDR1 is LNHNV and CDR2 is YYDKDF (reference sequence). Trimming left V 1 base short and J 4 bases short, with 13 bases between. CDR3 length: 15 residues. In DNA form, the CDR3 reads TGTGCCACCAGCAGAGTGGGGACACGACTCTATGGCTACACCTTC. This gives the protein CATSRVGTRLYGYTF.

This clonotype was recorded many times. The chain has TRBV4-1 and TRBJ1-2; D unclear. The CDR3 totals 12 residues. The germline V and J ends were trimmed by 1 base and 6 bases, with 6 bases remaining between them. Germline V CDR1 and CDR2: MGHRA, YSYEKL. The CDR3 region has the DNA TGCGCCAGCAGCCAAGCGGCCGATGGCTACACCTTC. This sequence encodes CASSQAADGYTF.

The CDR3 reads CASSQEAASGSSYEQYF. The CDR3 bases are TGTGCCAGCAGCCAAGAAGCCGCTAGCGGTTCCTCCTACGAGCAGTACTTC. The chain recombines TRBV4-2 with TRBJ2-7; TRBD2 matches 7 bases. This CDR3 is built from 17 residues. The germline V gene has CDR1 LGHNA and CDR2 YNFKEQ. Trimming cost V 0 bases and J 0 bases; bases outside gene matches: 8.

This clonotype has at least ten counts. This chain connects TRBV7-2 to TRBJ2-7; D possibly uses TRBD1 or TRBD2 (5 bases each). Looked up from germline, CDR1 is SGHTA and CDR2 is FQGNSA. This CDR3 comprises 15 residues. The germline V and J ends were trimmed by 6 bases and 4 bases, with 19 bases remaining between them. Here the CDR3 DNA reads TGTGCCAGCAGGGAAACCGGGACGGGGAATTACGAGCAGTACTTC. Encoded protein: CASRETGTGNYEQYF.